This is a list of T cell receptor beta chains from one sample in a study of blood T cell repertoires in COVID-19. Sequencing used immunoSEQ multiplex PCR; TCRdb keeps in-frame clones, though not all of them. The repertoire includes roughly 200,000 clones, about 90% of them detected once, and roughly 1.6% sits in the top ten. Sequencing used peripheral blood. The receptors shown here come from a young man with active or convalescent COVID-19. CDR3s leave out the opening cysteine and the closing phenylalanine or tryptophan.

V: TRBV4-1; J: TRBJ2-1; CDR3: ASSLSKTSGGAYNEQF
V: TRBV5-1; J: TRBJ2-7; CDR3: ASSPGTSGTRSYEQY
V: TRBV7-2; J: TRBJ2-1; CDR3: ASSLYGGGRNEQF
V: TRBV6-9; J: TRBJ1-2; CDR3: ASSYSGRGLVAGYT
V: TRBV21-1; J: TRBJ2-1; CDR3: ASSSWGTGFCVDNEQF
V: TRBV5-1; J: TRBJ1-2; CDR3: ASSAGQGLYGYT
V: TRBV30; J: TRBJ1-2; CDR3: AWSPGGYGYT
V: TRBV6-1; J: TRBJ2-2; CDR3: ASSVEYRGIAGELF
V: TRBV5-1; J: TRBJ2-1; CDR3: ASSGTGTVRYNEQF
V: TRBV7-9; J: TRBJ2-7; CDR3: ASSLAPGAYEQY
V: TRBV5-1; J: TRBJ2-1; CDR3: ASSLDGQASSGRADEQF
V: TRBV18; J: TRBJ1-2; CDR3: ASSPSGGSANYGYT
V: TRBV2; J: TRBJ2-3; CDR3: ASSAGQSSTDTQY
V: TRBV7-3; J: TRBJ2-1; CDR3: ASSPIAGSYNEQF
V: TRBV3-1/TRBV3-2; J: TRBJ1-1; CDR3: ASSPLGGLDTEAF
V: TRBV10-3; J: TRBJ2-2; CDR3: AITGAGESTGELF